This T cell receptor (beta chain) was identified during a study of T cells expressing NK-cell markers. About the research overall: The study drew TCR beta repertoires from sorted CD3+CD56+NKG2C+, CD3+CD56+NKG2C- and CD3+CD56-NKG2C+ T cells.

Following a re-call of the 5' RACE reads, TCRdb has one entry per CDR3 protein and lacks DNA. This sample carries about 150,000 distinct CDR3 sequences, with 37% going to the ten biggest clones. The CDR3 spans 15 residues. Germline CDR1 SGHDN, CDR2 FVKESK. Source material: blood T cells: a sorted CD56 or NKG2C T cell subset, CD4+ or CD8+ T cells, or bulk PBMC T cells (not recorded which). The source of this sequence is a woman in her fifties or sixties in good health. The chain couples TRBV14 to TRBJ2-1; the TCRdb call, TRBD2, lacks DNA for checking. CDR3 protein: CASSPGLAPLDEQFF.